The 24 T cell receptor beta chains reported below all come from one sample, sequenced in a study of identical twins. MiXCR was run by TCRdb on the 5' RACE reads, yielding one entry per CDR3 protein. The table lists roughly 500,000 distinct CDR3 sequences, less than 25% of them singletons. A further study also used this sample, focusing on T cells expressing NK-cell markers.

The sample was CD4+ T cells sorted from blood. The receptors were gathered from a woman in her late teens or twenties in good health.

The CDR3 sequence is CASSLLVQFTYEQYF. The CDR3 nucleotides are TGTGCCAGCAGCTTACTCGTCCAATTCACCTACGAGCAGTACTTC. The chain couples TRBV9 to TRBJ2-7; D remains ambiguous. V lost 4 bases to trimming and J lost 2 bases, with 16 bases between them. This CDR3 region has 15 residues. CDR1 and CDR2 from the germline V gene are SGDLS and YYNGEE.

The gene calls are TRBV7-6 and TRBJ2-1; D not resolved. The germline V gene encodes CDR1 SGHVS and CDR2 FNYEAQ. There are 12 residues in the CDR3. The V gene lost 2 bases and the J gene lost 6 bases, with 5 bases spanning the gap. Here the CDR3 DNA reads TGTGCCAGCAGCTTAATTCGCAATGAGCAGTTCTTC. It translates to CASSLIRNEQFF.

The chain combines TRBV14 with TRBJ2-5; perhaps TRBD1 as D (6 bases). CDR1 and CDR2 from the germline V gene are SGHDN and FVKESK. The CDR3 has 16 residues. With 1 base removed from V and 2 bases from J, the gap between germline ends came to 14 bases. CDR3 in DNA: TGTGCCAGCAGCCAAGGGCTGGGGGCTTTTCAAGAGACCCAGTACTTC. Its protein product is CASSQGLGAFQETQYF.

This clonotype occurred a few times. The V gene is TRBV12-5, the J gene TRBJ2-5, with D hard to call. CDR3 length: 12 residues. V was cut by 7 bases and J by 5 bases, with 11 bases left in between. In germline, CDR1 is LGHNT, CDR2 FRNRAP. The CDR3 DNA is TGTGCTAGTGAGGGATCTGGGGAGACCCAGTACTTC. Protein sequence: CASEGSGETQYF. Variable domain in full (rest from reference TRBV12-5 and TRBJ2-5): DARVTQTPRHKVTEMGQEVTMRCQPILGHNTVFWYRQTMMQGLELLAYFRNRAPLDDSGMPKDRFSAEMPDATLATLKIQPSEPRDSAVYFCASEGSGETQYFGPGTRLLVL.

This chain connects TRBV4-1 to TRBJ2-1; 8 bases agree with TRBD1. This CDR3 is 14 amino acids long. V trimming: 3 bases; J trimming: 5 bases; junction bases outside the gene matches: 3. Germline loops: CDR1 MGHRA, CDR2 YSYEKL. The CDR3 sequence is CASSHTGGDNEQFF. As DNA, the CDR3 is TGCGCCAGCAGCCACACAGGGGGTGACAATGAGCAGTTCTTC.

In its sample, this clonotype was seen once. This rearrangement joins TRBV7-3 to TRBJ2-1; 9 nucleotides align to TRBD2. This CDR3 contains 16 residues. Looked up from germline, CDR1 is SGHTA and CDR2 is FQGTGA. The ends lost 1 base at V and 10 bases at J; junction bases unmatched: 11. The CDR3 spells CASSLSTAGGYEEQFF. CDR3 DNA sequence: TGTGCCAGCAGCTTAAGTACCGCGGGGGGGTACGAGGAGCAGTTCTTC.

This sequence joins TRBV3-1 and TRBJ1-1, with 10 bases matching TRBD1. The V gene end was trimmed by 3 bases and the J gene end by 7 bases; junction bases not matched to a gene: 5. The CDR3 extends over 14 amino acids. CDR1 LGHDT and CDR2 YNNKEL come from the germline V gene (reference sequence). CDR3 bases: TGTGCCAGCAGCCAGAGACAGGGGGCTGTTGAAGCTTTCTTT. It yields the protein CASSQRQGAVEAFF.

The CDR3 DNA follows: TGTGCCAGCAGCTCCGTAGCGGGACAACCCTACGAGCAGTACTTC. Protein product: CASSSVAGQPYEQYF. This chain uses TRBV7-2 with TRBJ2-7; TRBD2 matches 8 bases. The CDR3 covers 15 residues. V was clipped by 4 bases and J by 2 bases; unmatched bases: 7. Germline loops: CDR1 SGHTA, CDR2 FQGNSA.

This clonotype was counted between two and nine times. The chain recombines TRBV6-5 with TRBJ2-7; maybe TRBD1 (6 bases). Germline assignment: CDR1 MNHEY and CDR2 SVGAGI. This CDR3 comprises 14 residues. Trimming stripped 0 bases from V and 9 bases from J, with 15 bases between. The CDR3 nucleotides are TGTGCCAGCAGTTACTCGGGGGCCGTAGAGTGGCAGTACTTC. Translated, it gives CASSYSGAVEWQYF.

This clonotype was counted ten times or more. In nucleotides, the CDR3 is TGTGCCAGCAGCCTGGGTGCCGGCGACACCATATATTTT. This sequence encodes CASSLGAGDTIYF. The J gene is TRBJ1-3, the V gene TRBV3-1; D gene uncertain. This CDR3 region has 13 residues. V dropped 4 bases and J dropped 8 bases, with 12 bases sitting between them. CDR1 and CDR2 from the germline V gene are LGHDT and YNNKEL (reference sequence).

J is TRBJ2-2 and V is TRBV12-3 or TRBV12-4; the D gene could be TRBD1 or TRBD2 (6 bases each). This CDR3 has 14 amino acids. Trimming took off 6 bases at V and 1 base at J, with 9 bases between the two ends. This chain's CDR3 is CASREGQNTGELFF. CDR3 nucleotide sequence: TGTGCCAGCAGGGAGGGACAGAACACCGGGGAGCTGTTTTTT.

The V and J genes are TRBV6-1 and TRBJ2-1, with 12 bases that match TRBD2. The V segment lost 4 bases and the J segment 1 base; nucleotides outside the gene matches: 8. Germline CDR1 MNHNS, CDR2 SASEGT. This CDR3 spans 18 amino acids. The CDR3 bases are TGTGCCAGCAGTGTTGGACTAGCGGGGTCCTTTTCCTACAATGAGCAGTTCTTC. Amino acids: CASSVGLAGSFSYNEQFF.

The chain couples TRBV20-1 to TRBJ1-5, with a possible D match to TRBD1 (5 bases). Germline CDR1 is DFQATT and CDR2 is SNEGSKA (reference sequence). The CDR3 covers 13 residues. V shed 6 bases and J shed 7 bases, with 16 bases lying between them. The CDR3 here is CSAGEGLGQPQHF. As DNA, the CDR3 is TGCAGTGCCGGGGAGGGGTTGGGCCAGCCCCAGCATTTT.

The rearrangement links TRBV5-6 to TRBJ2-1; tentative D call: TRBD1 (6 bases). Germline V gene lookup returns CDR1 SGHDT and CDR2 YYEEEE. This CDR3 has 14 residues. Trimming pared 6 bases from V and 5 bases from J, leaving 15 bases between. The CDR3: CASNSAAGDNEQFF. For the CDR3, the DNA is TGTGCCAGCAATTCGGCGGCAGGGGACAATGAGCAGTTCTTC. Based on the CDR3 plus reference TRBV5-6 and TRBJ2-1, the full variable domain is DAGVTQSPTHLIKTRGQQVTLRCSPKSGHDTVSWYQQALGQGPQFIFQYYEEEERQRGNFPDRFSGHQFPNYSSELNVNALLLGDSALYLCASNSAAGDNEQFFGPGTRLTVL.

The chain carries TRBV6-5 and TRBJ1-2, with a possible D match to TRBD1 (6 bases). Trimming cost V 3 bases and J 8 bases, with 19 bases left between them. The CDR3 extends over 15 amino acids. Per germline, CDR1 MNHEY and CDR2 SVGAGI. The CDR3 DNA follows: TGTGCCAGCAGTTATCCTTTTACAGGGCTTGGAGGCTACACCTTC. This sequence encodes CASSYPFTGLGGYTF.

This clonotype came up a few times. The chain uses TRBV5-1 and TRBJ2-4; 7 nucleotides line up with TRBD2. There are 12 residues in the CDR3. Germline V CDR1 and CDR2: SGHRS, YFSETQ. V shed 4 bases, J shed 12 bases, and the junction held 7 bases outside the gene matches. Here the CDR3 DNA reads TGCGCCAGCAGCCCGGGAGGACTTGATCAGTACTTC. Translated, it gives CASSPGGLDQYF. Full variable domain (remainder filled in from reference TRBV5-1 and TRBJ2-4): KAGVTQTPRYLIKTRGQQVTLSCSPISGHRSVSWYQQTPGQGLQFLFEYFSETQRNKGNFPGRFSGRQFSNSRSEMNVSTLELGDSALYLCASSPGGLDQYFGAGTRLSVL.

This chain connects TRBV11-2 to TRBJ2-3; D call uncertain. Germline V lookup: CDR1 SGHAT, CDR2 FQNNGV. Trimming cost V 4 bases and J 2 bases, with 7 bases left between them. The CDR3 covers 13 residues. The CDR3 bases are TGTGCCAGCAGCTATGGGCACACAGATACGCAGTATTTT. Protein product: CASSYGHTDTQYF.

The sample holds a few counts of this clonotype. This chain joins TRBV5-1 and TRBJ2-5; possible D gene TRBD2, 5 bases. From germline, CDR1 is SGHRS and CDR2 YFSETQ. V was trimmed by 4 bases and J by 7 bases, leaving 11 bases between them. There are 12 residues in the CDR3. The CDR3 region is CASSQNAGTQYF. CDR3 coding DNA: TGCGCCAGCAGCCAAAATGCGGGGACCCAGTACTTC.

The V gene is TRBV7-2, the J gene TRBJ2-1; 9 nucleotides align to TRBD1. CDR3 size: 13 residues. V dropped 2 bases and J dropped 8; count of bases not matched to a gene: 1. Per the germline V gene, CDR1 is SGHTA and CDR2 is FQGNSA. The CDR3 DNA reads as TGTGCCAGCAGCTTATGGACAGGGGATGAGCAGTTCTTC. This encodes CASSLWTGDEQFF.

The table lists this clonotype with a few counts. The chain's CDR3 is CASRKDSTDTQYF. CDR3 sequence (DNA): TGCGCCAGCAGAAAAGACAGCACAGATACGCAGTATTTT. The chain has TRBV10-1 and TRBJ2-3; D gene unclear. Trimming stripped 6 bases from V and 0 bases from J, with 7 bases between. The CDR3 is made up of 13 amino acids. From germline, CDR1 is WNHNN and CDR2 SYGVQD (reference sequence).

V usage is TRBV10-3 and J usage is TRBJ2-7; TRBD2 matches 11 bases. Germline trimming cut 3 bases from V and 4 bases from J; bases unmatched to any gene: 8. The CDR3 runs 16 residues. Per germline, CDR1 ENHRY and CDR2 SYGVKD. The CDR3 DNA reads TGTGCCATCAGTGATCTGGCTAGCGGGGGGTTGTACGAGCAGTACTTC. Protein product: CAISDLASGGLYEQYF.

The rearrangement joins TRBV21-1 to TRBJ2-5; the listed D gene, TRBD1, was not tested against the DNA. TRBV21-1 is described as a pseudogene. The CDR3 runs to 15 residues. CDR3: CASSKRDRGQETQYF. CDR3 in DNA: TGTGCCAGCAGCAAAAGGGACAGGGGGCAAGAGACCCAGTACTTC.

The rearrangement uses TRBV6-1 and TRBJ1-4; 7 bases line up with TRBD1. V lost 6 bases to trimming and J lost 4 bases; unmatched junction nucleotides: 14. Per the germline V gene, CDR1 is MNHNS and CDR2 is SASEGT. CDR3 size: 17 residues. The CDR3 reads CASRRGGGRMINEKLFF. In DNA form, the CDR3 reads TGTGCCAGCAGAAGAGGGGGCGGCCGGATGATTAATGAAAAACTGTTTTTT.

This clonotype was found a few times. The chain joins TRBV7-9 to TRBJ2-7, with a tentative D call TRBD1 (6 bases). CDR3 length equals 13 residues. Germline V gene data show CDR1 as SEHNR and CDR2 as FQNEAQ (reference sequence). The ends were cut back, 5 bases at V and 2 bases at J, with 10 bases in the middle. CDR3 coding DNA: TGTGCCAGCAGCCCAGGGGTGCCCTACGAGCAGTACTTC. Translation: CASSPGVPYEQYF.